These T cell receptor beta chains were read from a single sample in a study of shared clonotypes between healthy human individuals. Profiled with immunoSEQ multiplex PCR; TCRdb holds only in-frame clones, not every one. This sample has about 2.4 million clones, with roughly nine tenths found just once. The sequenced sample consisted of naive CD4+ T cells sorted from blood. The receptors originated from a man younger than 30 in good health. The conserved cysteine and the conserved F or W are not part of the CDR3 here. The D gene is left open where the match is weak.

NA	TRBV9	ASSVGTPKPTDTQY
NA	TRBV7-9	ASSLPLAKNIQY
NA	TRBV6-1	ASSEWGGMANTIY
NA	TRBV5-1	ASSYDPPGTEAF
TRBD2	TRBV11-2	ASSLAAGGGQETQY
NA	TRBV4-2	ASREDNSYEQY
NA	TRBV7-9	ASSPQEGLGGEKLF
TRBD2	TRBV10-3	AISESRLAGLADTQY
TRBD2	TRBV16	ASSHGTSGEQF
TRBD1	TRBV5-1	ASSLSGTGGLSSGNTIY
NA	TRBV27	ASSLAGTVNTEAF
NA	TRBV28	ASSFWQINEKLF
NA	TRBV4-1	ASSQAGFYGYT
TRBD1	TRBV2	ATRTGGTEAF
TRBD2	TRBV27	ASSPRDSGWRDTQY
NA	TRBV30	AWSVNGNTEAF
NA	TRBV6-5	ASSPTRDGRNTIY
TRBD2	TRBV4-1	ASSTRTSGRGFSYNEQF
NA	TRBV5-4	ASSLLLAHEQY
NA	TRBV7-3	ASSLTPSRLGISGNTIY
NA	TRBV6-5	ATLQGNYYGYT
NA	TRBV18	ASSPAQQLSTDTQY
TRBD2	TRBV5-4	ASSLDREGYNEQF
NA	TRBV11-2	ASSPTRGGMNTEAF
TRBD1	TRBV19	ASSPIDRDGEKLF
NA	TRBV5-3	ARSQKIENTGELF
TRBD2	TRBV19	ASSMREAGNEQF
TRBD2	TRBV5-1	ASSSGLAASYNEQF
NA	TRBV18	ASSPRGTGKGELF
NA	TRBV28	ASTSSRDTEAF
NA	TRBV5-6	ASSLVSVKIYGYT
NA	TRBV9	ASGSEENYGYT
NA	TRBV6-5	ASSYEAGNTGELF
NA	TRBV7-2	ASSLGLSTDTQY
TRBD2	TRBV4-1	ASSHGLAGVVNEQF
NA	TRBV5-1	ASSLEGLYEQF
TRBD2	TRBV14	ASSQATGTSGSYEQY
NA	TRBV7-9	ASSFDGAKNIQY
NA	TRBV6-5	ASRPLHNSPLH
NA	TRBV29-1	SVSPGASGEQF
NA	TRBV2	TSSRFTGGATGELF
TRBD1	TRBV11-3	ASSEGGTGYYNEQF
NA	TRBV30	AQKGGRGYT
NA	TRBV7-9	ASSSAGAGTEAF
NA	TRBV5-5	ASDLGTDTQY